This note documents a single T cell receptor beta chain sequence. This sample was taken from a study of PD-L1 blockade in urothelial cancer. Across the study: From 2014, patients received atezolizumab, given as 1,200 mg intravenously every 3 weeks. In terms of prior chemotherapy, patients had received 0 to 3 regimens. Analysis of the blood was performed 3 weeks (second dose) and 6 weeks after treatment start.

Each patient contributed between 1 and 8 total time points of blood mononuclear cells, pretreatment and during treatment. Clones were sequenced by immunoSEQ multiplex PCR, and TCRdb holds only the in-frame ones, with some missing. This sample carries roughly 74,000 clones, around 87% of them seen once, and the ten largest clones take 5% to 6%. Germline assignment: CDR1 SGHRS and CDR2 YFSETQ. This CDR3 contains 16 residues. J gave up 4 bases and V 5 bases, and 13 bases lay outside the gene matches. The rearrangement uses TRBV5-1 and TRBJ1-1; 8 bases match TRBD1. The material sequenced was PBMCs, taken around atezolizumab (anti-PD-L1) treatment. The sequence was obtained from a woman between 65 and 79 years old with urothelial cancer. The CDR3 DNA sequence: TGCGCCAGCAGGACCGATTCAGGGGGCGTTCGCACTGAAGCTTTCTTT. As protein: CASRTDSGGVRTEAFF. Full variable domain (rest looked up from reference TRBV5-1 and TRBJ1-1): KAGVTQTPRYLIKTRGQQVTLSCSPISGHRSVSWYQQTPGQGLQFLFEYFSETQRNKGNFPGRFSGRQFSNSRSEMNVSTLELGDSALYLCASRTDSGGVRTEAFFGQGTRLTVV.